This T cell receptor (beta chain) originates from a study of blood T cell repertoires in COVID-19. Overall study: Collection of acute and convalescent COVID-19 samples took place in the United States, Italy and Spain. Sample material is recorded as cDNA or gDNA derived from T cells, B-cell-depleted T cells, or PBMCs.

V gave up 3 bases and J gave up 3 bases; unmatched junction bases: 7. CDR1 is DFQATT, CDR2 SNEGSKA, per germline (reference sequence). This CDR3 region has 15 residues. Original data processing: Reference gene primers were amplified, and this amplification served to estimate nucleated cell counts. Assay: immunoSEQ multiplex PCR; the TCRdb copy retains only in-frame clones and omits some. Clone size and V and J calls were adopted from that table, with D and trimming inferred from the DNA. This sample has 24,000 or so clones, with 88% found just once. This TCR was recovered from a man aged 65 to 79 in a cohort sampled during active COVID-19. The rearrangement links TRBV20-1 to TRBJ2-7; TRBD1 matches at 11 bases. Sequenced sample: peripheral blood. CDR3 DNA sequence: TGCAGTGCTAGTGGGACAGGGGGTTTGGACTACGAGCAGTACTTC. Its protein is CSASGTGGLDYEQYF.